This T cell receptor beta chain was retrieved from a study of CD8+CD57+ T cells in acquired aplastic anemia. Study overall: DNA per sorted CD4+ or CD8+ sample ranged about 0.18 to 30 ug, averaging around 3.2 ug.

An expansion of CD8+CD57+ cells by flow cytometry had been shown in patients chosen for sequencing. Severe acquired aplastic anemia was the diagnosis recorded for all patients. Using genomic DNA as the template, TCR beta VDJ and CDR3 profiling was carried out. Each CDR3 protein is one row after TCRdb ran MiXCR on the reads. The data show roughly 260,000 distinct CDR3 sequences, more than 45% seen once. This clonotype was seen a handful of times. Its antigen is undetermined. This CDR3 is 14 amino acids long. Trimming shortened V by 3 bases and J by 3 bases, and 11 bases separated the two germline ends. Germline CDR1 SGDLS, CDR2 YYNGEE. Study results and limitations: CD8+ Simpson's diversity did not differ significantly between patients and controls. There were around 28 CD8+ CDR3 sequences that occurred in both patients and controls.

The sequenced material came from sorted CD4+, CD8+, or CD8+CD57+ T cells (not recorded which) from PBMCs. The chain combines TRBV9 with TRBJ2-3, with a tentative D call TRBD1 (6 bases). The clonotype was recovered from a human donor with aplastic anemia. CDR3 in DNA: TGTGCCAGCAGCGACAGGGATACGACAGATACGCAGTATTTT. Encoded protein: CASSDRDTTDTQYF.